This passage covers 6 T cell receptor beta chains from one sample sequenced in a study of PD-1 blockade in classical Hodgkin lymphoma. Clones were read by immunoSEQ multiplex PCR, and TCRdb kept only the in-frame ones, dropping some. The data hold about 26,000 clones, with around two thirds observed a single time. Every single patient, without exception, relapsed after autologous stem cell transplantation, and brentuximab vedotin exposure varied. The sample here was peripheral blood mononuclear cells (PBMCs), taken before the second cycle of nivolumab. These TCRs come from a human donor with classical Hodgkin lymphoma.

V gene TRBV5-1 combines with J gene TRBJ1-6; no firm D call. The CDR3 is 16 amino acids. From germline, CDR1 is SGHRS and CDR2 YFSETQ. With 1 base removed from V and 0 bases from J, the gap between germline ends came to 8 bases. Here the CDR3 reads CASSLIQASYNSPLHF. CDR3 in DNA: TGCGCCAGCAGCTTGATCCAGGCCTCCTATAATTCACCCCTCCACTTT.

The DNA of the CDR3 is TGTGCCAGCAGCTTAGGGGTCCAATCCTACGAGCAGTACTTC. Translation gives CASSLGVQSYEQYF. The chain combines TRBV7-9 with TRBJ2-7; no clear D. This CDR3 has 14 residues. Germline CDR1 reads SEHNR; CDR2 reads FQNEAQ (reference sequence). V gave up 1 base and J gave up 1 base, with 8 bases separating them.

This clone was observed at least ten times. The gene calls are TRBV4-2 and TRBJ2-6, with unresolved D. The length of the CDR3 is 15 residues. From germline, CDR1 is LGHNA and CDR2 YNFKEQ. V dropped 7 bases and J dropped 2 bases, with 12 bases sitting between them. The CDR3 DNA follows: TGTGCCAGCACCCGAGCGAGCACTGGGGCCAACGTCCTGACTTTC. It encodes CASTRASTGANVLTF.

The chain has TRBV19 and TRBJ1-1; D not resolved. The germline V gene has CDR1 LNHDA and CDR2 SQIVND (reference sequence). Trimming left V 3 bases short and J 2 bases short, with 7 bases between. CDR3 length: 13 residues. This CDR3 reads CASSISDNTEAFF. The CDR3 nucleotides are TGTGCCAGTAGTATTTCGGACAACACTGAAGCTTTCTTT. Variable domain in full (rest from reference TRBV19 and TRBJ1-1): DGGITQSPKYLFRKEGQNVTLSCEQNLNHDAMYWYRQDPGQGLRLIYYSQIVNDFQKGDIAEGYSVSREKKESFPLTVTSAQKNPTAFYLCASSISDNTEAFFGQGTRLTVV.

This clone is medium-sized in the sample. V gene TRBV5-1 combines with J gene TRBJ1-3, with D perhaps TRBD1 (6 bases). V shed 2 bases and J shed 8 bases, with 20 bases lying between them. CDR3 length: 16 residues. Germline loops: CDR1 SGHRS, CDR2 YFSETQ. The CDR3: CASSFDRRTLTDTIYF. CDR3 coding DNA: TGCGCCAGCAGCTTCGACAGGCGAACTCTGACGGACACCATATATTTT.

The V and J genes are TRBV25-1 and TRBJ2-6, with a tentative D call TRBD1 (6 bases). Germline V gene sequence: CDR1 MGHDK, CDR2 SYGVNS. This CDR3 is built from 15 residues. Trimming removed 4 bases from V and 4 bases from J, with 11 bases in between. CDR3 protein: CASSVQGPGANVLTF. CDR3 DNA sequence: TGTGCCAGCAGTGTACAGGGTCCCGGGGCCAACGTCCTGACTTTC.